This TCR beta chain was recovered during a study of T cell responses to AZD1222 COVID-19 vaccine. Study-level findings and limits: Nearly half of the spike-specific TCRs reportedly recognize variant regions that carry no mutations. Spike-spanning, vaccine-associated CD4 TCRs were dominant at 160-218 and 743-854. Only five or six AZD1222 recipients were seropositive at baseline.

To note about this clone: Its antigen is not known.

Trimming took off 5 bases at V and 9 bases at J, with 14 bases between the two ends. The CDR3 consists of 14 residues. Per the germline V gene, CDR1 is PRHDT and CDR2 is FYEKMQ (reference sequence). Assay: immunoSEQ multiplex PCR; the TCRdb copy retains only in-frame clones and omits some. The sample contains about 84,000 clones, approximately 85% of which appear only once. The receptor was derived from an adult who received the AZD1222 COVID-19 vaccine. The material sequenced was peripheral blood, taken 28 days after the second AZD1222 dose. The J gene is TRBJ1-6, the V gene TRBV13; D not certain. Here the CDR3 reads CASSPTGVRSPLHF. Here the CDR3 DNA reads TGTGCCAGCAGCCCGACCGGGGTTCGTTCACCCCTCCACTTT.